The 14 T cell receptor beta chains below all came from one sample that was sequenced in a study of Ad26.COV2.S vaccination and SARS-CoV-2 variants (dated by TCRdb to about 2021). Library preparation employed the immunoSEQ multiplex PCR assay. TCRdb holds this immuneACCESS table with in-frame rearrangements only. Some clones are missing; in checked studies, unresolved V genes explain under half, and the rest has no known cause. Here the sample has about 370,000 clones; approximately 89% occur a single time. About 1.9% of the sample rests with the top ten. The treatment or condition label, as the study defines it: some 20 received Ad26.COV2.S at low or high dose, single or two shots; a few received placebo; per-sample allocation not given. Repertoires of vaccine and placebo recipients were sequenced from samples collected on day 63 after the first injection. Sample: peripheral blood, taken in a trial of Ad26.COV2.S vaccine versus placebo. These receptors came from a person between 18 and 60 years old who received the Ad26.COV2.S COVID-19 vaccine or a placebo.

V and J are TRBV29-1 and TRBJ2-1; possibly TRBD1 or TRBD2 for D (5 bases each). The V end lost 4 bases, the J end lost 13 bases, and 29 bases lay between the germline ends. The CDR3 has 16 residues. CDR1 SQVTM and CDR2 ANQGSEA come from the germline V gene. DNA of the CDR3: TGCAGCGTTGTTAAGGGGCCCTCCCGGGGCCCCCCCTTACAGTTCTTC. This sequence encodes CSVVKGPSRGPPLQFF.

V and J are TRBV6-4 and TRBJ2-2, with D perhaps being TRBD1 or TRBD2 (5 bases each). The CDR3 is made up of 13 amino acids. V dropped 4 bases and J dropped 4 bases, with 7 bases sitting between them. Germline values: CDR1 MRHNA, CDR2 SNTAGT. The CDR3 DNA follows: TGTGCCAGCAGTGGGGGACGCACCGGGGAGCTGTTTTTT. This encodes CASSGGRTGELFF.

The J gene is TRBJ2-4, the V gene TRBV11-2, with TRBD1 matching 7 bases. Per germline, CDR1 SGHAT and CDR2 FQNNGV. Trimming removed 2 bases from V and 8 bases from J; junction bases left unmatched: 3. The CDR3 totals 13 residues. The CDR3 loop is CASSLQGVDIQYF. For the CDR3, the DNA is TGTGCCAGCAGCTTACAGGGGGTGGACATTCAGTACTTC.

V and J are TRBV27 and TRBJ1-5; D gene uncertain. Germline assignment: CDR1 MNHEY and CDR2 SMNVEV (reference sequence). The germline V and J ends were trimmed by 5 bases and 7 bases, with 12 bases remaining between them. The CDR3 is 13 amino acids. The CDR3 nucleotides read TGTGCCAGCAGTGAGGCCCGGGGACAGCCCCAGCATTTT. Translation: CASSEARGQPQHF.

This clone was counted a few times. The V gene is TRBV7-2, the J gene TRBJ2-1; 9 nucleotides agree with TRBD2. The germline V gene has CDR1 SGHTA and CDR2 FQGNSA. The CDR3 consists of 15 residues. V trimming: 8 bases; J trimming: 5 bases; junction bases outside the gene matches: 10. The CDR3 nucleotides read TGTGCCAGCCGTGAATTGAGACTAGCGGACAATGAGCAGTTCTTC. Translation: CASRELRLADNEQFF.

For the CDR3, the DNA is TGTGCCAGCAGTTTCTGGCGGACGACCTACGAGCAGTACTTC. It translates to CASSFWRTTYEQYF. The chain links TRBV6-5 to TRBJ2-7; D is ambiguous. V gave up 4 bases and J gave up 2 bases, with 12 bases separating them. The CDR3 totals 14 residues. Germline CDR1 and CDR2: MNHEY and SVGAGI.

CDR3 in DNA: TGTGCCAGCAGCGAGAAGGGTACTTCGGAGCAGTACTTC. Protein sequence: CASSEKGTSEQYF. The V call is TRBV5-4, the J call TRBJ2-7; D not certain. The ends were cut back, 4 bases at V and 7 bases at J, with 15 bases in the middle. CDR1 and CDR2 from the germline V gene are SGHNT and YYREEE (reference sequence). The CDR3 covers 13 residues. The full variable domain, rest sourced from reference TRBV5-4 and TRBJ2-7, is ETGVTQSPTHLIKTRGQQVTLRCSSQSGHNTVSWYQQALGQGPQFIFQYYREEENGRGNFPPRFSGLQFPNYSSELNVNALELDDSALYLCASSEKGTSEQYFGPGTRLTVT.

Notes on this clone: Other nucleotide sequences from this sample produce the same CDR3. V and J are TRBV12-3 or TRBV12-4 and TRBJ2-1; D is perhaps TRBD2 (6 bases). The CDR3 is 11 residues long. Trimming stripped 6 bases from V and 8 bases from J, with 8 bases between. The CDR3 region is CASRTGDEQFF. Written as DNA, the CDR3 is TGTGCCAGCAGGACGGGGGATGAGCAGTTCTTC.

V usage is TRBV24-1 and J usage is TRBJ2-3; D is perhaps TRBD1 or TRBD2 (6 bases each). Germline values: CDR1 KGHDR, CDR2 SFDVKD. CDR3 size: 17 residues. V gave up 4 bases and J gave up 0 bases, with 16 bases separating them. The CDR3, as DNA: TGTGCCACCAGTGACGGGGGCATGACGCCTAGCACAGATACGCAGTATTTT. Amino acid sequence: CATSDGGMTPSTDTQYF.

V and J are TRBV28 and TRBJ2-1, with 7 bases aligning to TRBD2. The CDR3 has 16 residues. CDR1 MDHEN and CDR2 SYDVKM come from the germline V gene. The V gene end was trimmed by 6 bases and the J gene end by 2 bases; junction bases not matched to a gene: 10. CDR3 amino acids: CASSRRLSGTYNEQFF. CDR3 nucleotides: TGTGCCAGCAGCCGACGACTGAGCGGGACCTACAATGAGCAGTTCTTC.

V gene TRBV29-1 combines with J gene TRBJ1-2, with a possible D match to TRBD1 (6 bases). This CDR3 is built from 13 residues. The germline V gene encodes CDR1 SQVTM and CDR2 ANQGSEA. Trimming took off 3 bases at V and 1 base at J, with 9 bases between the two ends. The CDR3 DNA reads as TGCAGCGTTGACGGGACAAATAACTATGGCTACACCTTC. Translated, it gives CSVDGTNNYGYTF.

As for this clone: This same CDR3 is encoded by further DNA sequences in the sample. The rearrangement links TRBV10-3 to TRBJ2-7; D gene uncertain. Trimming took 0 bases from V and 0 from J, leaving 0 bases between them. This CDR3 spans 12 amino acids. Germline V gene data show CDR1 as ENHRY and CDR2 as SYGVKD. CDR3 in DNA: TGTGCCATCAGTGAGTCCTCCTACGAGCAGTACTTC. Encoded protein: CAISESSYEQYF.

This sequence joins TRBV24-1 and TRBJ2-7; 9 bases align to TRBD1. With 7 bases clipped from V and 2 bases from J, the junction kept 5 bases outside the gene matches. The CDR3 covers 14 residues. Looked up from germline, CDR1 is KGHDR and CDR2 is SFDVKD. CDR3 protein: CATSGTGLTYEQYF. DNA of the CDR3: TGTGCCACCAGCGGGACAGGGTTAACCTACGAGCAGTACTTC.

The chain employs TRBV5-1 and TRBJ2-1; TRBD2 might be the D (5 bases). The ends were cut back, 4 bases at V and 0 bases at J, with 17 bases in the middle. From germline, CDR1 is SGHRS and CDR2 YFSETQ. There are 17 residues in the CDR3. The CDR3 region is CASSLMGGLSSYNEQFF. The CDR3 region has the DNA TGCGCCAGCAGCCTCATGGGCGGGCTGAGCTCCTACAATGAGCAGTTCTTC. Supplemented by reference TRBV5-1 and TRBJ2-1, the full variable domain reads KAGVTQTPRYLIKTRGQQVTLSCSPISGHRSVSWYQQTPGQGLQFLFEYFSETQRNKGNFPGRFSGRQFSNSRSEMNVSTLELGDSALYLCASSLMGGLSSYNEQFFGPGTRLTVL.